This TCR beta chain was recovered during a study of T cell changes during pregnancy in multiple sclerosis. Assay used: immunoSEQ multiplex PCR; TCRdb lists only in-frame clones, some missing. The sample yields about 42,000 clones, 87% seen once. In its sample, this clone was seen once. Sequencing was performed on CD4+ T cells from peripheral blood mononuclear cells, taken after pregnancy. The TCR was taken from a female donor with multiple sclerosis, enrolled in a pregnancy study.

The CDR3 reads CASSRGRGSTDTQYF. The CDR3 nucleotides read TGTGCCAGCAGCAGGGGCCGTGGAAGCACAGATACGCAGTATTTT. The chain links TRBV5-6 to TRBJ2-3; D may be TRBD1 (5 bases). The V gene's germline CDR1 is SGHDT and CDR2 YYEEEE. Trimming stripped 4 bases from V and 0 bases from J, with 12 bases between. CDR3 length: 15 residues.